This passage covers 17 T cell receptor beta chains from one sample sequenced in a study of cytomegalovirus exposure and HLA in healthy donors. This PCR relied on a set of 60 Vbeta primers and 13 Jbeta primers. Profiling relied on immunoSEQ multiplex PCR, and the TCRdb table lists in-frame clones only, not all of them. The data contain roughly 120,000 clones, around 80% of them singletons. The sequenced material came from PBMCs. The source of these receptors is a woman between 55 and 75 years old in good health and CMV-seropositive.

V is TRBV7-3 and J is TRBJ2-1; D is perhaps TRBD2 (5 bases). The length of the CDR3 is 14 residues. Germline CDR1 reads SGHTA; CDR2 reads FQGTGA. V was trimmed by 0 bases and J by 6 bases, leaving 9 bases between them. The CDR3 DNA reads TGTGCCAGCAGCTTAACGGACTCATCCAATGAGCAGTTCTTC. Encoded protein: CASSLTDSSNEQFF.

The chain couples TRBV6-1 to TRBJ1-5; D remains ambiguous. The V and J ends lost 3 bases and 5 bases respectively, with 14 bases between them. The length of the CDR3 is 15 residues. Looked up from germline, CDR1 is MNHNS and CDR2 is SASEGT. Written as DNA, the CDR3 is TGTGCCAGCAGTGACGGGTTGGACTTCTATCAGCCCCAGCATTTT. Protein product: CASSDGLDFYQPQHF.

V usage is TRBV30 and J usage is TRBJ1-2, with 7 bases that match TRBD1. Trimming took 1 base from V and 8 from J; bases not matched to a gene: 4. Germline V gives CDR1 GTSNPN, CDR2 SVGIG (reference sequence). The CDR3 covers 12 residues. The CDR3 region is CAWSAGGRGYTF. The CDR3 coding sequence is TGTGCCTGGAGTGCAGGGGGACGGGGCTACACCTTC.

The sample holds a few counts of this clone. This sample includes further DNA sequences coding for the same CDR3. The chain combines TRBV20-1 with TRBJ1-1, with D tentatively TRBD1 (5 bases). From germline, CDR1 is DFQATT and CDR2 SNEGSKA (reference sequence). With 3 bases removed from V and 4 bases from J, the gap between germline ends came to 6 bases. The CDR3 sequence is 11 residues long. CDR3 region: CSASGGTEAFF. The CDR3 DNA reads as TGCAGTGCTAGCGGGGGCACTGAAGCTTTCTTT.

The gene calls are TRBV5-1 and TRBJ2-3, with a possible D match to TRBD2 (6 bases). V was clipped by 0 bases and J by 3 bases, with 8 bases between them. This CDR3 comprises 14 residues. The germline CDR1 and CDR2 sequences are SGHRS and YFSETQ. The CDR3: CASSLAGDTDTQYF. CDR3 coding DNA: TGCGCCAGCAGCTTGGCGGGGGATACAGATACGCAGTATTTT.

The gene calls are TRBV2 and TRBJ1-2, with 9 bases that match TRBD1. CDR1 is SNHLY and CDR2 is FYNNEI in the germline V gene. The V segment lost 5 bases and the J segment 8 bases; nucleotides outside the gene matches: 12. This CDR3 region has 15 residues. The CDR3 protein is CASSIHGTGPRGYTF. CDR3 nucleotides: TGTGCCAGCAGTATACACGGGACAGGGCCGAGGGGCTACACCTTC.

The chain couples TRBV5-8 to TRBJ2-5; TRBD2 matches 11 bases. The germline CDR1 and CDR2 sequences are SGHTS and YDEGEE. V was pared by 1 base and J by 5 bases, with 4 bases of the junction left unmatched. This CDR3 is 15 amino acids long. The chain's CDR3 is CASSLKLAGVETQYF. CDR3 bases: TGTGCCAGCAGCTTGAAACTAGCGGGAGTTGAGACCCAGTACTTC.

The rearrangement links TRBV5-1 to TRBJ1-5; 9 nucleotides align to TRBD1. The V segment lost 4 bases and the J segment 7 bases; nucleotides outside the gene matches: 6. The CDR3 consists of 14 residues. Germline V gene sequence: CDR1 SGHRS, CDR2 YFSETQ. The CDR3 spells CASSPGTGNQPQHF. As DNA, the CDR3 is TGCGCCAGCAGCCCCGGGACAGGGAACCAGCCCCAGCATTTT. Full variable domain (missing parts from reference TRBV5-1 and TRBJ1-5): KAGVTQTPRYLIKTRGQQVTLSCSPISGHRSVSWYQQTPGQGLQFLFEYFSETQRNKGNFPGRFSGRQFSNSRSEMNVSTLELGDSALYLCASSPGTGNQPQHFGDGTRLSIL.

The chain couples TRBV6-6 to TRBJ2-4, with D hard to call. Germline assignment: CDR1 MNHNY and CDR2 SVGAGI (reference sequence). The CDR3 is made up of 15 amino acids. V was pared by 6 bases and J by 0 bases, with 12 bases between. CDR3 nucleotide sequence: TGTGCCAGCAGCCAAAGTGGAGTAGCCAAAAACATTCAGTACTTC. It encodes CASSQSGVAKNIQYF.

The rearrangement joins TRBV2 to TRBJ2-5, with 9 nucleotides matching TRBD2. V trimming: 4 bases; J trimming: 2 bases; junction bases outside the gene matches: 2. This CDR3 contains 14 residues. Germline V gene lookup returns CDR1 SNHLY and CDR2 FYNNEI. In DNA form, the CDR3 reads TGTGCCAGCAGTGCCCTAGCGGGGCAAGAGACCCAGTACTTC. It specifies CASSALAGQETQYF. The full variable domain, in which reference TRBV2 and TRBJ2-5 provide the parts outside the CDR3, is EPEVTQTPSHQVTQMGQEVILRCVPISNHLYFYWYRQILGQKVEFLVSFYNNEISEKSEIFDDQFSVERPDGSNFTLKIRSTKLEDSAMYFCASSALAGQETQYFGPGTRLLVL.

The CDR3 DNA follows: TGTGCCAGCAGCTTACCCGAAGGAGGCACTGAAGCTTTCTTT. It codes for CASSLPEGGTEAFF. The chain carries TRBV7-9 and TRBJ1-1, with unresolved D. V was clipped by 2 bases and J by 4 bases, with 11 bases between them. This CDR3 comprises 14 residues. Looked up from germline, CDR1 is SEHNR and CDR2 is FQNEAQ (reference sequence).

This clone has only one observation. This rearrangement joins TRBV7-2 to TRBJ2-7, with 12 bases identical to TRBD2. The CDR3 totals 15 residues. With V trimmed by 3 bases and J by 4 bases, 4 bases remained unmatched. From germline, CDR1 is SGHTA and CDR2 FQGNSA. The CDR3: CASSFFTSGRYEQYF. The CDR3 coding sequence is TGTGCCAGCAGCTTTTTCACTAGCGGGAGGTACGAGCAGTACTTC.

The chain couples TRBV7-2 to TRBJ1-1; D not resolved. The CDR3 is made up of 15 amino acids. V lost 5 bases and J lost 5, with 18 bases in between. The V gene's germline CDR1 is SGHTA and CDR2 FQGNSA. The CDR3, as DNA: TGTGCCAGCAGCCCCCGGGGAACAGACCTAACTGAAGCTTTCTTT. The encoded protein is CASSPRGTDLTEAFF.

The V gene is TRBV5-8, the J gene TRBJ1-1; 10 bases are a match to TRBD1. CDR3 size: 15 residues. CDR1 is SGHTS and CDR2 is YDEGEE in the germline V gene. V trimming: 4 bases; J trimming: 5 bases; junction bases outside the gene matches: 8. The CDR3 is CASSAGQGTQTEAFF. The CDR3, as DNA: TGTGCCAGCAGCGCGGGACAGGGGACGCAAACTGAAGCTTTCTTT. The entire variable domain, with the rest obtained from reference TRBV5-8 and TRBJ1-1, is as follows: EAGVTQSPTHLIKTRGQQATLRCSPISGHTSVYWYQQALGLGLQFLLWYDEGEERNRGNFPPRFSGRQFPNYSSELNVNALELEDSALYLCASSAGQGTQTEAFFGQGTRLTVV.

The V gene is TRBV12-5, the J gene TRBJ2-7; 9 nucleotides match TRBD1. The CDR3 covers 14 residues. Per the germline V gene, CDR1 is LGHNT and CDR2 is FRNRAP. V gave up 4 bases and J gave up 5 bases; unmatched junction bases: 6. Here the CDR3 DNA reads TGTGCTAGTGGTTCCGGGACAGGGTCCGACGAGCAGTACTTC. It specifies CASGSGTGSDEQYF.

V usage is TRBV4-3 and J usage is TRBJ1-2, with D unresolved. The V end was cut by 3 bases, the J end by 4 bases, with 12 bases between. Germline lookup yields CDR1 LGHNA and CDR2 YSLEER. This CDR3 has 14 amino acids. The DNA for the CDR3 is TGCGCCAGCAGCCAGACGGGATCTCCCTATGGCTACACCTTC. It translates to CASSQTGSPYGYTF.

This clone was seen a few times. The chain carries TRBV5-4 and TRBJ1-2, with TRBD1 matching over 8 bases. CDR1 is SGHNT, CDR2 YYREEE, per germline (reference sequence). This CDR3 is 14 amino acids long. With V trimmed by 3 bases and J by 4 bases, 5 bases remained unmatched. The chain's CDR3 is CASSSTGQGYGYTF. The CDR3 DNA reads as TGTGCCAGCAGCTCAACCGGACAGGGCTATGGCTACACCTTC.